This T cell receptor beta chain came from a study of blood T cells in healthy people across ages. General study results and limits: In long-lived donors, naive CD4+ cell counts and diversity exceeded those of aged donors.

This CDR3 contains 13 residues. Trimming pared 1 base from V and 6 bases from J, leaving 10 bases between. The germline CDR1 and CDR2 sequences are LNHNV and YYDKDF (reference sequence). There are a few counts of this clonotype. The target antigen is unknown. Using a J-beta primer mix together with a sample-barcoded 5' primer, a second PCR was run for roughly 7 to 12 cycles. A 12-random-nucleotide template-switch adaptor tagged each cDNA molecule. TCRdb used MiXCR to reprocess the 5' RACE reads, holding one entry per CDR3 protein. The data show 540,000 or so distinct CDR3 sequences, about 45% seen once.

The source of this sequence is an elderly man in good health. The chain links TRBV15 to TRBJ2-7, with D unclear. The material sequenced was blood. This chain's CDR3 is CATSRASPGEQYF. The CDR3 DNA is TGTGCCACCAGCAGAGCCTCCCCAGGCGAGCAGTACTTC.